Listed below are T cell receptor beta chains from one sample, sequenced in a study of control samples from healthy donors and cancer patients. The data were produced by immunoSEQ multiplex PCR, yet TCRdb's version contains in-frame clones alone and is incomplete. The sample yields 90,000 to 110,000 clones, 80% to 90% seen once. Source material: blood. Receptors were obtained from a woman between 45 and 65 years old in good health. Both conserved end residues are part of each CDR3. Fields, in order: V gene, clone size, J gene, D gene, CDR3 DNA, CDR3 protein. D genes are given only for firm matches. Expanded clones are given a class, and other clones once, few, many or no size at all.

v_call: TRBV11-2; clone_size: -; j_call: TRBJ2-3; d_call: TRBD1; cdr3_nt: TGTGCCAGCAGCCGACTAGTCCGGGACAGGGTGACTAGCACAGATACGCAGTATTTT; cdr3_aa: CASSRLVRDRVTSTDTQYF
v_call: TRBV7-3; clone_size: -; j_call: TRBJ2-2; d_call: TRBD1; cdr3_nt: TGTGCCAGCAGCCCAACGAGACAGGGGACCGGGGAGCTGTTTTTT; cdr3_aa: CASSPTRQGTGELFF
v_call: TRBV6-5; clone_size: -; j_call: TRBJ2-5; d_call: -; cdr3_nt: TGTGCCAGCAGGTCGGACCAAGAGACCCAGTACTTC; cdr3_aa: CASRSDQETQYF
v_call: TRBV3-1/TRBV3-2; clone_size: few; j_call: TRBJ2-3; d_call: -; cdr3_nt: TGTGCCAGCAGCCAAGTGGAAAAGCCAGATACGCAGTATTTT; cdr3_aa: CASSQVEKPDTQYF
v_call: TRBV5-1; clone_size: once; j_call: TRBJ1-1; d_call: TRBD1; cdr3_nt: TGCGCCAGCGGACAGGAGATGAACACTGAAGCTTTCTTT; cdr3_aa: CASGQEMNTEAFF
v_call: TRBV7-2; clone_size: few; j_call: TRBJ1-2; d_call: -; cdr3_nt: TGTGCCAGCAGCTTAGGAGGGATTCAGGGCAACTATGGCTACACCTTC; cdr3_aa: CASSLGGIQGNYGYTF
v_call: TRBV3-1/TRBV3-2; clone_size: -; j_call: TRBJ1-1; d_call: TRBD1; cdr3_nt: TGTGCCAGCAGCAGGACTGGGGGACAGGGTGCCCTGAACACTGAAGCTTTCTTT; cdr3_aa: CASSRTGGQGALNTEAFF
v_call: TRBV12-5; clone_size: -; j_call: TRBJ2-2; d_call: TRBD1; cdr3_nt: TGTGCTAGTGGTTTGGTACTCCCCTCCCGGGACAGGGGGCGTAAGAACACCGGGGAGCTGTTTTTT; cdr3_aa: CASGLVLPSRDRGRKNTGELFF
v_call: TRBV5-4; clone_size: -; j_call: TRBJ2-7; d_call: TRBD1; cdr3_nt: TGTGCCAGCAGTCCGGGACAGGGGGCCCAAACCCGATACGAGCAGTACTTC; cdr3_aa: CASSPGQGAQTRYEQYF
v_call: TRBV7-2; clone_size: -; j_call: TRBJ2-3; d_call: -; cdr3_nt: TGTGCCAGCAGTCCCGGATGGGGCAGTTCTAGCACAGATACGCAGTATTTT; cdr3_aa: CASSPGWGSSSTDTQYF
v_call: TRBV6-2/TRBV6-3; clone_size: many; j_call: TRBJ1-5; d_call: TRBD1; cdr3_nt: TGTGCCAGCAGTTACAATCCTACTTCTGGACAGGGAGTTAACAATCAGCCCCAGCATTTT; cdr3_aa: CASSYNPTSGQGVNNQPQHF
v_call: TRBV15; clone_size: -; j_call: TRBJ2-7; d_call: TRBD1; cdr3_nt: TGTGCCACCAGCAGGGACAGGGTGAAGGACGAGCAGTACTTC; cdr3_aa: CATSRDRVKDEQYF
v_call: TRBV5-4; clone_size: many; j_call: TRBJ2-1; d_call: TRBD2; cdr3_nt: TGTGCCAGCAGCCGAGCTAGCGGGAGAGGCGATGAGCAGTTCTTC; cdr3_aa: CASSRASGRGDEQFF
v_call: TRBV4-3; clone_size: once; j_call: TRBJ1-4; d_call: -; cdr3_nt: TGCGCCAGCAGCCTCGACACGCGTAATGAAAAACTGTTTTTT; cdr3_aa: CASSLDTRNEKLFF
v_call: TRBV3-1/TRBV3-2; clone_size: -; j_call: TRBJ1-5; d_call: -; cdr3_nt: TGTGCCAGCAGCCAAGGCGCAAATCAGCCCCAGCATTTT; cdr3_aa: CASSQGANQPQHF
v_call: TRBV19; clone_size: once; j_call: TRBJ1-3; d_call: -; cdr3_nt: TGTGCCAGTAGTATAGATCCAGTATCCTCTGGAAACACCATATATTTT; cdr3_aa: CASSIDPVSSGNTIYF
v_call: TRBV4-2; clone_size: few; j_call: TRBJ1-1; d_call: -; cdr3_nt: TGTGCCAGCAGCTCCGGGGGCGCAGAGACTGAAGCTTTCTTT; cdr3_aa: CASSSGGAETEAFF
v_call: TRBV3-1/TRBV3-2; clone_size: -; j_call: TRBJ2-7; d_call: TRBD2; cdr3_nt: TGTGCCAGCAGAAAACATGCCGGGACTAGCGACTCCTACGAGCAGTACTTC; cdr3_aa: CASRKHAGTSDSYEQYF
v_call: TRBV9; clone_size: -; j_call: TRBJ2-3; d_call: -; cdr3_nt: TGTGCCAGCAGCGCCGAGGGGTACCGGGGTAACACGCAGTATTTT; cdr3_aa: CASSAEGYRGNTQYF
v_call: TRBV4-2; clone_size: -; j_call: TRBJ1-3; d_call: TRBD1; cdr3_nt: TGTGCCACCGGCTTAGGGGGCGCGGAGGGAAACACCATATATTTT; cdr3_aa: CATGLGGAEGNTIYF
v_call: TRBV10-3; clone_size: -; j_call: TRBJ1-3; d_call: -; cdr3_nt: TGTGCCATCAGTGAGCAATTAGATACTGGAAACACCATATATTTT; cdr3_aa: CAISEQLDTGNTIYF
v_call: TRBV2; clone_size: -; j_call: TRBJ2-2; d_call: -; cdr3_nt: TGTGCCAGCACCCTCCGGAGGTTGGCGAACACCGGGGAGCTGTTTTTT; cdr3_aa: CASTLRRLANTGELFF
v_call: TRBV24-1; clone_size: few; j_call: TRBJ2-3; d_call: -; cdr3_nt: TGTGCCACCAGTGCCACAACTAGCACAGATACGCAGTATTTT; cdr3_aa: CATSATTSTDTQYF
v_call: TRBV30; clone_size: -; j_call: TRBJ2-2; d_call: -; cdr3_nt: TGTGCCTGGCGTCAGACAGGTGCGGTCACCGGGGAGCTGTTTTTT; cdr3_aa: CAWRQTGAVTGELFF
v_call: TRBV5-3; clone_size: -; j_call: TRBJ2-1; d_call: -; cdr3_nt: TGTGCCAGAAGCTTGGTGCGACAGCGCTACAATGAGCAGTTCTTC; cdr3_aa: CARSLVRQRYNEQFF
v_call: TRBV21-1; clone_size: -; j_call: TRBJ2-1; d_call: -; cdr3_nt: TGTGCCAGCTATTCGAGCGGGAGGGCCGTAGCCTACAATGAGCAGTTCTTC; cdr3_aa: CASYSSGRAVAYNEQFF
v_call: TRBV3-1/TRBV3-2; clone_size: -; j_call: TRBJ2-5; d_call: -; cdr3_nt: TGTGCCAGCAGCCATCTCCAAGAGACCCAGTACTTC; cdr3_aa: CASSHLQETQYF
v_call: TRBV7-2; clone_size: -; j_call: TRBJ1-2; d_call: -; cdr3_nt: TGTGCCAGCAGCAAAAGGGGCAGGCCCGACTATGGCTACACCTTC; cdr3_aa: CASSKRGRPDYGYTF
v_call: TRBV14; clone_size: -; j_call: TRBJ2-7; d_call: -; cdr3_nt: TGTGCCAGCAGCCAAGGGAGACACGAGCAGTACTTC; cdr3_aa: CASSQGRHEQYF
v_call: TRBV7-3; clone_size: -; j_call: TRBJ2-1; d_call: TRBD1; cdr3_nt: TGTGCCAGCAGCCAAGGGCCGGGACAGACGAACAATGAGCAGTTCTTC; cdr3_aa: CASSQGPGQTNNEQFF
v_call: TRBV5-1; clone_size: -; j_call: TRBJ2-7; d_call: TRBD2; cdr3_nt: TGCGCCAGCAGCTTTGTGACTAGCGGGGGGGCAAGTCTGGTCGACGAGCAGTACTTC; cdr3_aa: CASSFVTSGGASLVDEQYF
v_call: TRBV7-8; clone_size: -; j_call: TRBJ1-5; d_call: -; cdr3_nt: TGTGCCAGCAGCTTAGGTCACCCAGCGCAGGGGATCAATCAGCCCCAGCATTTT; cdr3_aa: CASSLGHPAQGINQPQHF
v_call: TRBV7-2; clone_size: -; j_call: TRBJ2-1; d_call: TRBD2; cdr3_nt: TGTGCCAGCAGCTACACCGGGACTAGCTCCTACAATGAGCAGTTCTTC; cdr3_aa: CASSYTGTSSYNEQFF
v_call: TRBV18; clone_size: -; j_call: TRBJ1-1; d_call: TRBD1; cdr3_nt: TGTGCCAGCGGAGGGACAGGTATGAACACTGAAGCTTTCTTT; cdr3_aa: CASGGTGMNTEAFF
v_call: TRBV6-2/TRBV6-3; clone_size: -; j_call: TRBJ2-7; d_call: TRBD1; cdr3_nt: TGTGCCAGCAGTCTCGGGACAGATACCTACGAGCAGTACTTC; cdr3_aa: CASSLGTDTYEQYF
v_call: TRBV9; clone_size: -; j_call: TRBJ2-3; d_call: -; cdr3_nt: TGTGCCAGCAGCGTAGGAGGGGGGGACACAGATACGCAGTATTTT; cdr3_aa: CASSVGGGDTDTQYF
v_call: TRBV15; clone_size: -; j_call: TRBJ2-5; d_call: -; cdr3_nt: TGTGCCACCAGCAGCGGGTCTAGCCAAGAGACCCAGTACTTC; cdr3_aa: CATSSGSSQETQYF
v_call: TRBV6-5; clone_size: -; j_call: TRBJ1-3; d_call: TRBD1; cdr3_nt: TGTGCCAGCAGTTTGACAGGGGACTCTGGAAACACCATATATTTT; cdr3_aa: CASSLTGDSGNTIYF
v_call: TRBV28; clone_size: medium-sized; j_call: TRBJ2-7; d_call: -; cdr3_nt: TGTGCCAGCTCTGCAGGCTCCTACGAGCAGTACTTC; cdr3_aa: CASSAGSYEQYF
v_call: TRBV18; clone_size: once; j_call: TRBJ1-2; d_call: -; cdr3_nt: TGTGCCAGCTCACAAACCGACGGGGCTAGCTATGGCTACACCTTC; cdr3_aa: CASSQTDGASYGYTF